Listed below are T cell receptor beta chains from one sample, sequenced in a study of blood T cells in healthy people across ages. Using its own MiXCR run on the 5' RACE reads, TCRdb lists one record per CDR3 protein. The sample carries approximately 600,000 distinct CDR3 sequences, approximately 50% recorded once. Sequences were obtained from blood. The receptor set was obtained from a man aged 55 to 70 in good health. Each CDR3 is given with its conserved first and last residue. D genes are given only for firm matches. A row's size may be missing; if present it is once, few, many or a size class.

clone_size: -; v_call: TRBV2; d_call: -; j_call: TRBJ2-7; cdr3_aa: CASRRGGGDEQYF; cdr3_nt: TGTGCCAGCAGGAGGGGGGGTGGGGACGAGCAGTACTTC
clone_size: -; v_call: TRBV10-3; d_call: -; j_call: TRBJ2-7; cdr3_aa: CAISESPGNSYEQYF; cdr3_nt: TGTGCCATCAGTGAGTCGCCAGGGAACTCCTACGAGCAGTACTTC
clone_size: once; v_call: TRBV20-1; d_call: -; j_call: TRBJ2-7; cdr3_aa: CSASSVRVEQYF; cdr3_nt: TGCAGTGCTAGTAGTGTCCGAGTCGAGCAGTACTTC
clone_size: once; v_call: TRBV21-1; d_call: -; j_call: TRBJ2-1; cdr3_aa: CASSKDRASGEGRMGNEQFF; cdr3_nt: TGTGCCAGCAGCAAAGATCGGGCTAGCGGGGAAGGGAGAATGGGAAATGAGCAGTTCTTC
clone_size: -; v_call: TRBV7-3; d_call: -; j_call: TRBJ2-3; cdr3_aa: CASSSTGTWTDTQYF; cdr3_nt: TGTGCCAGCAGCTCCACAGGGACCTGGACAGATACGCAGTATTTT
clone_size: -; v_call: TRBV9; d_call: TRBD1; j_call: TRBJ2-7; cdr3_aa: CASSIRDRGNEQYF; cdr3_nt: TGTGCCAGCAGCATCCGGGACAGGGGCAACGAGCAGTACTTC
clone_size: -; v_call: TRBV11-2; d_call: -; j_call: TRBJ2-7; cdr3_aa: CASSLDAGPLSYEQYF; cdr3_nt: TGTGCCAGCAGCTTAGATGCGGGGCCCCTCTCCTACGAGCAGTACTTC
clone_size: -; v_call: TRBV20-1; d_call: -; j_call: TRBJ2-5; cdr3_aa: CSARGGDQETQYF; cdr3_nt: TGCAGTGCTAGAGGCGGGGACCAAGAGACCCAGTACTTC
clone_size: few; v_call: TRBV6-2/TRBV6-3; d_call: -; j_call: TRBJ2-1; cdr3_aa: CASSSRGGGGLSSYNEQFF; cdr3_nt: TGTGCCAGCAGTTCCAGGGGAGGCGGGGGCCTGAGCTCCTACAATGAGCAGTTCTTC
clone_size: few; v_call: TRBV7-2; d_call: -; j_call: TRBJ2-7; cdr3_aa: CASSSRADGVEQYF; cdr3_nt: TGTGCCAGCAGCTCAAGAGCAGACGGTGTCGAGCAGTACTTC
clone_size: few; v_call: TRBV20-1; d_call: TRBD2; j_call: TRBJ2-5; cdr3_aa: CSARLAGAPQETQYF; cdr3_nt: TGCAGTGCTAGACTAGCGGGGGCCCCCCAAGAGACCCAGTACTTC
clone_size: -; v_call: TRBV20-1; d_call: TRBD2; j_call: TRBJ2-5; cdr3_aa: CSAPTSGGAGKTQYF; cdr3_nt: TGCAGTGCTCCGACTAGCGGGGGGGCGGGGAAGACCCAGTACTTC
clone_size: -; v_call: TRBV4-2; d_call: -; j_call: TRBJ2-3; cdr3_aa: CASSQPGVTETQYF; cdr3_nt: TGTGCCAGCAGCCAACCGGGGGTTACAGAGACGCAGTATTTT
clone_size: -; v_call: TRBV7-4; d_call: -; j_call: TRBJ2-7; cdr3_aa: CASSLKPYGYEQYF; cdr3_nt: TGTGCCAGCAGCTTAAAGCCCTACGGCTACGAGCAGTACTTC
clone_size: -; v_call: TRBV9; d_call: TRBD1; j_call: TRBJ2-6; cdr3_aa: CASSERQGAGANVLTF; cdr3_nt: TGTGCCAGCAGCGAGAGACAGGGAGCCGGGGCCAACGTCCTGACTTTC
clone_size: -; v_call: TRBV6-5; d_call: -; j_call: TRBJ1-2; cdr3_aa: CASSYSGRVTYGYTF; cdr3_nt: TGTGCCAGCAGTTACTCGGGCAGGGTCACCTACGGCTACACCTTC
clone_size: -; v_call: TRBV20-1; d_call: -; j_call: TRBJ1-5; cdr3_aa: CSARGGHYSNQPQHF; cdr3_nt: TGCAGTGCTAGGGGAGGGCATTATAGCAATCAGCCCCAGCATTTT
clone_size: -; v_call: TRBV6-1; d_call: TRBD2; j_call: TRBJ2-5; cdr3_aa: CASSPPSTGTSGVETQYF; cdr3_nt: TGTGCCAGCAGTCCACCTAGCACCGGGACTAGCGGGGTGGAGACCCAGTACTTC
clone_size: once; v_call: TRBV29-1; d_call: TRBD2; j_call: TRBJ2-2; cdr3_aa: CSAHRLAGGTGELFF; cdr3_nt: TGCAGCGCCCACCGACTAGCGGGGGGCACCGGGGAGCTGTTTTTT
clone_size: -; v_call: TRBV12-3/TRBV12-4; d_call: -; j_call: TRBJ1-5; cdr3_aa: CASSGQAGQPQHF; cdr3_nt: TGTGCCAGCAGTGGGCAGGCGGGACAGCCCCAGCATTTT
clone_size: -; v_call: TRBV28; d_call: TRBD1; j_call: TRBJ2-7; cdr3_aa: CASSLYPGQGAYEQYF; cdr3_nt: TGTGCCAGCAGTTTATACCCGGGACAGGGGGCATACGAGCAGTACTTC
clone_size: many; v_call: TRBV5-1; d_call: TRBD2; j_call: TRBJ2-3; cdr3_aa: CASSGRGGDTDTQYF; cdr3_nt: TGCGCCAGCAGCGGACGGGGGGGAGACACAGATACGCAGTATTTT
clone_size: -; v_call: TRBV6-5; d_call: -; j_call: TRBJ2-5; cdr3_aa: CASSWPGTEAQYF; cdr3_nt: TGTGCCAGCAGTTGGCCTGGAACGGAGGCCCAGTACTTC
clone_size: few; v_call: TRBV4-1; d_call: TRBD2; j_call: TRBJ2-1; cdr3_aa: CASSQGAEGSGGRNEQFF; cdr3_nt: TGCGCCAGCAGCCAAGGGGCAGAGGGGAGCGGGGGGCGCAATGAGCAGTTCTTC
clone_size: -; v_call: TRBV29-1; d_call: TRBD1; j_call: TRBJ2-5; cdr3_aa: CSVEIGTGKTQYF; cdr3_nt: TGCAGCGTTGAAATAGGGACAGGAAAGACCCAGTACTTC
clone_size: -; v_call: TRBV2; d_call: -; j_call: TRBJ2-5; cdr3_aa: CANRRGIQETQYF; cdr3_nt: TGTGCCAACCGGAGGGGCATCCAAGAGACCCAGTACTTC
clone_size: -; v_call: TRBV29-1; d_call: -; j_call: TRBJ1-1; cdr3_aa: CSVVPPGGTEAFF; cdr3_nt: TGCAGCGTTGTACCGCCCGGCGGCACTGAAGCTTTCTTT
clone_size: -; v_call: TRBV20-1; d_call: TRBD1; j_call: TRBJ2-1; cdr3_aa: CSATRGNEETQFF; cdr3_nt: TGCAGTGCTACCAGGGGGAACGAAGAGACCCAGTTCTTC
clone_size: -; v_call: TRBV11-2; d_call: -; j_call: TRBJ2-7; cdr3_aa: CASSLDRVTSYEQYF; cdr3_nt: TGTGCCAGCAGCTTAGACAGGGTCACCTCCTACGAGCAGTACTTC
clone_size: -; v_call: TRBV4-1; d_call: TRBD1; j_call: TRBJ1-2; cdr3_aa: CASSQRDRIANYGYTF; cdr3_nt: TGCGCCAGCAGCCAACGGGACAGGATTGCTAACTATGGCTACACCTTC
clone_size: -; v_call: TRBV11-2; d_call: TRBD2; j_call: TRBJ2-7; cdr3_aa: CASSFKSGAGEQYF; cdr3_nt: TGTGCCAGCAGCTTTAAGAGCGGGGCTGGCGAGCAGTACTTC
clone_size: -; v_call: TRBV6-6; d_call: TRBD1; j_call: TRBJ2-7; cdr3_aa: CASSKTGSYEQYF; cdr3_nt: TGTGCCAGCAGCAAGACAGGGTCCTACGAGCAGTACTTC
clone_size: -; v_call: TRBV20-1; d_call: -; j_call: TRBJ1-2; cdr3_aa: CSPSREEGYTF; cdr3_nt: TGCAGTCCCTCCAGGGAGGAGGGCTACACCTTC
clone_size: few; v_call: TRBV12-3/TRBV12-4; d_call: -; j_call: TRBJ1-2; cdr3_aa: CASRLAGRYGYTF; cdr3_nt: TGTGCCAGCAGACTGGCAGGTCGCTATGGCTACACCTTC
clone_size: -; v_call: TRBV9; d_call: TRBD2; j_call: TRBJ2-1; cdr3_aa: CASSASLSSGGATGWSYNEQFF; cdr3_nt: TGTGCCAGCAGCGCGTCTTTATCTAGCGGGGGGGCAACTGGCTGGTCCTACAATGAGCAGTTCTTC
clone_size: -; v_call: TRBV29-1; d_call: -; j_call: TRBJ2-3; cdr3_aa: CSVGSRVSTDTQYF; cdr3_nt: TGCAGCGTTGGGTCCAGGGTGAGCACAGATACGCAGTATTTT
clone_size: many; v_call: TRBV20-1; d_call: TRBD2; j_call: TRBJ2-1; cdr3_aa: CSATYSGGDSEQFF; cdr3_nt: TGCAGTGCTACCTATAGCGGGGGGGATAGTGAGCAGTTCTTC